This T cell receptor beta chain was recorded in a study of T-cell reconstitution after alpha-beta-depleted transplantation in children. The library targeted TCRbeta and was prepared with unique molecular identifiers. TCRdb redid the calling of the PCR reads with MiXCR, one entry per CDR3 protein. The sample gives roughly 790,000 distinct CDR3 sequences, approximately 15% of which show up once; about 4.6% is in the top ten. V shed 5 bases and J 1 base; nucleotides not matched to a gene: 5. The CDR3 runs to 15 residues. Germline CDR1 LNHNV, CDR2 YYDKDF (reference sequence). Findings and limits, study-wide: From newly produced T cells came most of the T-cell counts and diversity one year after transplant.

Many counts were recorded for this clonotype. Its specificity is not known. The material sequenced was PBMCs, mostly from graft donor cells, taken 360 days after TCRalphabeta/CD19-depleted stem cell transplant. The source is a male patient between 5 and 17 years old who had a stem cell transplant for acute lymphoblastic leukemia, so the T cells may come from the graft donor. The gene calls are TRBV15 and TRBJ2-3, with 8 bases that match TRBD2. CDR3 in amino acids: CATSWPGRGTDTQYF. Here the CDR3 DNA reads TGTGCCACCAGCTGGCCCGGGAGGGGCACAGATACGCAGTATTTT. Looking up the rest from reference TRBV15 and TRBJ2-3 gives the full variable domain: DAMVIQNPRYQVTQFGKPVTLSCSQTLNHNVMYWYQQKSSQAPKLLFHYYDKDFNNEADTPDNFQSRRPNTSFCFLDIRSPGLGDTAMYLCATSWPGRGTDTQYFGPGTRLTVL.